One and the same sample provided the 9 T cell receptor beta chains below, sequenced in a study of vaccination and CD4 T cells after COVID-19. These receptors are not linked to any known antigen. Sequencing of the DNA from cultured CD4+ T cells was carried out with the Oncomine TCR Beta short-read assay. Genomic DNA was extracted from cultured CD4+ T cells. TCRdb recomputed calls from the PCR reads with MiXCR, one row per CDR3 protein. The data hold roughly 9,100 distinct CDR3 sequences, with around 41% observed a single time. Treatment denoted: roughly nine-day PBMC culture with coronavirus spike peptide pools or control peptides (ViraFEST assay). Ahead of the COVID-19 pandemic (2011-2018), the CD4+ T cells of the unexposed donor were collected. Material for sequencing was CD4+ T cells from blood, cultured in vitro. These receptors were obtained from a human donor in good health.

This clonotype was counted between two and nine times. This chain links TRBV25-1 with TRBJ2-1; TRBD2 matches 7 bases. This CDR3 is 15 amino acids long. Trimming at V came to 8 bases and at J to 6 bases, leaving 13 bases not matched to a gene. The germline V gene has CDR1 MGHDK and CDR2 SYGVNS. The CDR3 loop is CASRKSGVGINEQFF. The CDR3 nucleotides are TGTGCCAGCCGAAAGAGCGGGGTGGGGATCAATGAGCAGTTCTTC.

This clonotype was seen a handful of times. CDR3 residues: CAISDGGDGYTF. The CDR3, as DNA: TGTGCCATCAGTGATGGAGGCGATGGCTACACCTTC. This chain links TRBV10-3 with TRBJ1-2; no definite D call. Germline CDR1 reads ENHRY; CDR2 reads SYGVKD. The CDR3 covers 12 residues. Trimming took 3 bases from V and 6 from J, leaving 8 bases between them.

V usage is TRBV19 and J usage is TRBJ1-1, with D perhaps matching TRBD1 (6 bases). Germline V gene lookup returns CDR1 LNHDA and CDR2 SQIVND (reference sequence). There are 15 residues in the CDR3. The V gene lost 4 bases and the J gene lost 6 bases, with 18 bases spanning the gap. CDR3 nucleotides: TGTGCCAGTAGTAGAGGATTGACAGGACTATCTGAAGCTTTCTTT. Translating gives CASSRGLTGLSEAFF.

The chain joins TRBV7-2 to TRBJ1-1; D is uncertain. CDR3 length: 13 residues. Trimming removed 11 bases from V and 1 base from J, with 14 bases in between. Germline-derived CDR1 and CDR2 are SGHTA and FQGNSA. CDR3 residues: CAGGESPNTEAFF. The CDR3 DNA sequence: TGTGCCGGCGGGGAATCCCCGAACACTGAAGCTTTCTTT.

The genes are TRBV6-5 and TRBJ2-7; D remains ambiguous. CDR3 length: 14 amino acids. Trimming left V 1 base short and J 0 bases short, with 7 bases between. Germline loops: CDR1 MNHEY, CDR2 SVGAGI. The CDR3 DNA is TGTGCCAGCAGTTACTGGCAAACCTCCTACGAGCAGTACTTC. This encodes CASSYWQTSYEQYF.

This clonotype was counted between two and nine times. This chain connects TRBV4-2 to TRBJ1-1; D unresolved. Germline V CDR1 and CDR2: LGHNA, YNFKEQ. The CDR3 loop spans 13 amino acids. Trimming pared 1 base from V and 3 bases from J, leaving 6 bases between. The CDR3 DNA reads TGTGCCAGCAGCCAAGTTCCGTACACTGAAGCTTTCTTT. This sequence encodes CASSQVPYTEAFF.

The table lists this clonotype with a count of one. The gene calls are TRBV7-8 and TRBJ2-1; D unresolved. Between the trimmed V and J ends, which lost 6 bases and 6 bases, there was a span of 9 bases. Germline loops: CDR1 SGHVS, CDR2 FQNEAQ. The CDR3 is 12 residues long. The CDR3 loop reads CASRPRSNEQFF. CDR3 sequence (DNA): TGTGCCAGCAGGCCTAGGAGCAATGAGCAGTTCTTC.

This clonotype appeared a few times. This chain links TRBV19 with TRBJ2-2; D unclear. This CDR3 has 17 residues. Per the germline V gene, CDR1 is LNHDA and CDR2 is SQIVND (reference sequence). V was pared by 6 bases and J by 4 bases, with 21 bases between. In DNA form, the CDR3 reads TGTGCCAGTAGGAGTGGTGTGTTGAGGAGTTCCACCGGGGAGCTGTTTTTT. It yields the protein CASRSGVLRSSTGELFF.

V usage is TRBV6-2 or TRBV6-3 and J usage is TRBJ2-1; TRBD2 agrees at 11 bases. The germline gives CDR1 MNHEY, CDR2 SVGEGT. V gave up 6 bases and J gave up 3 bases; unmatched junction bases: 7. The CDR3 sequence is 16 residues long. This chain's CDR3 is CASSSLSGRGYNEQFF. CDR3 DNA sequence: TGTGCCAGCAGCTCTCTTAGCGGGAGGGGCTACAATGAGCAGTTCTTC.